Listed below are T cell receptor beta chains from one sample, sequenced in a study of blood T cells in healthy people across ages. Each CDR3 protein is one row after TCRdb ran MiXCR on the 5' RACE reads. Of about 570,000 distinct CDR3 sequences listed, roughly 29% were seen once; the top ten hold around a sixth. Sequencing was carried out using blood. Receptors were obtained from an older woman in good health. Each CDR3 is given with its conserved first and last residue. D genes are given only for firm matches. Some rows have no size entry. The others give once, few or many, or a class for an expanded clone.

size	V	D	J	DNA	CDR3
.	TRBV27	.	TRBJ2-3	TGTGCCAGCAGTCCGTGGGACCGCAGCACAGATACGCAGTATTTT	CASSPWDRSTDTQYF
.	TRBV7-9	.	TRBJ2-3	TGTGCCAGCAGCTTCGGTGGGGGAGTTAGCACAGATACGCAGTATTTT	CASSFGGGVSTDTQYF
once	TRBV5-1	.	TRBJ1-2	TGCGCCAGCGCAACCGGGGCAGGCGGTTTCAGCTACACTTTC	CASATGAGGFSYTF
.	TRBV27	.	TRBJ2-7	TGTGCCAGCGCTCCGACAGGAGACTACGAGCAGTACTTC	CASAPTGDYEQYF
few	TRBV9	.	TRBJ1-1	TGTGCCAGCAGCGTTGGTAGGCGCCTGGGAACTGAAGCTTTCTTT	CASSVGRRLGTEAFF
few	TRBV5-6	.	TRBJ1-3	TGTGCCAGCAGCTTAACCCTTCAGAGTATCTCTGGAAACACCATATATTTT	CASSLTLQSISGNTIYF
.	TRBV18	.	TRBJ2-5	TGTGCCAGCTCAGCGGCGGGGGCCCTGGAGACCCAGTACTTC	CASSAAGALETQYF
.	TRBV7-2	TRBD1	TRBJ1-4	TGTGCCAGCAGCTTACTAATTACAGGGGAAGGAGGGGAAAAACTGTTTTTT	CASSLLITGEGGEKLFF
.	TRBV7-9	.	TRBJ2-1	TGTGCCAGCAGCCCTGGGGGCCCACTACAATATGAGCAGTTCTTC	CASSPGGPLQYEQFF
many	TRBV7-9	TRBD2	TRBJ2-1	TGTGCCAGCAGCCGACTAGCGGGCGCTTACAATGAGCAGTTCTTC	CASSRLAGAYNEQFF
.	TRBV7-2	TRBD2	TRBJ2-3	TGTGCCAGCAGCTTTCGTCTAGCGGGGGGGACGGGGTTCACAGATACGCAGTATTTT	CASSFRLAGGTGFTDTQYF
once	TRBV7-9	.	TRBJ2-1	TGTGCCAGCAGCTTAGTGGACTATGAGCAGTTCTTC	CASSLVDYEQFF
.	TRBV7-8	.	TRBJ1-5	TGTGCCAGCAGTCAGGGCTACGGCAATCAGCCCCAGCATTTT	CASSQGYGNQPQHF
few	TRBV12-3/TRBV12-4	TRBD1	TRBJ1-5	TGTGCCAGCAGTTTAGGGGGACAGGGGAAGCAGCCCCAGCATTTT	CASSLGGQGKQPQHF
.	TRBV7-8	.	TRBJ2-1	TGTGCCAGCAGCGCCCGGCCTAGTTACAATGAGCAGTTCTTC	CASSARPSYNEQFF
.	TRBV5-1	.	TRBJ1-1	TGCGCCAGCAGCATCGACAGGCAGAACACTGAAGCTTTCTTT	CASSIDRQNTEAFF
.	TRBV7-2	.	TRBJ2-2	TGTGCCAGCAGCGTTACCTGGGCCGGGCGGTTGTACACCGGGGAGCTGTTTTTT	CASSVTWAGRLYTGELFF
.	TRBV7-9	TRBD2	TRBJ2-1	TGTGCCAGCAGCTTACGGCCACTAGCGGACGACGCGGAGCAGTTCTTC	CASSLRPLADDAEQFF
.	TRBV15	TRBD2	TRBJ2-3	TGTGCCACCAGCAGAGAAAACGACTTAGCGGGGGGACCGACAGATACGCAGTATTTT	CATSRENDLAGGPTDTQYF
.	TRBV3-1	.	TRBJ2-6	TGTGCCAGCAGCCATGAAGCAGGGGTTGTCTCCGGGGCCAACGTCCTGACTTTC	CASSHEAGVVSGANVLTF
few	TRBV4-2	.	TRBJ2-1	TGTGCCAGCAGCCAAGAAAGTGGGGGCTACAATGAGCAGTTCTTC	CASSQESGGYNEQFF
few	TRBV18	.	TRBJ2-6	TGTGCCAGCCTTTCGGGGTTAACTGGGGCCAACGTCCTGACTTTC	CASLSGLTGANVLTF
few	TRBV5-5	.	TRBJ1-2	TGTGCCAGCAGCTTTGGGTGGGAGGCCAACTATGGCTACACCTTC	CASSFGWEANYGYTF
.	TRBV5-1	TRBD1	TRBJ1-1	TGCACCAGCAGCGTAACAGGGGGTGACACTGAAGCTTTCTTT	CTSSVTGGDTEAFF
.	TRBV20-1	TRBD1	TRBJ2-7	TGCAGTGCTAGAACAGGGGGCCTAAACGAGCAGTACTTC	CSARTGGLNEQYF
.	TRBV5-1	.	TRBJ1-1	TGCGCCAGCAGCTTGGCCGATTATGAAGGGGAAGCTTTCTTT	CASSLADYEGEAFF
many	TRBV5-1	TRBD2	TRBJ2-1	TGCGCCAGCAGCGTTGGCTTTGCAGCGGGGGACAATGAGCAGTTCTTC	CASSVGFAAGDNEQFF
few	TRBV9	.	TRBJ2-5	TGTGCCAGCAGCGTTGGTGGAGGGGTGAGAGAGACCCAGTACTTC	CASSVGGGVRETQYF
few	TRBV11-3	.	TRBJ1-3	TGTGCCAGCAGCTTACTTCAGGGGAGCTCTGGAAACACCATATATTTT	CASSLLQGSSGNTIYF
once	TRBV19	.	TRBJ1-2	TGTGCCATTGGCGGGCGGGTTGTGGATGGCTACACCTTC	CAIGGRVVDGYTF
few	TRBV4-1	.	TRBJ1-3	TGCGCCAGCAGCCAAGAGGGCAGGGTAATCTCTGGAAACACCATATATTTT	CASSQEGRVISGNTIYF
many	TRBV7-3	TRBD1	TRBJ1-2	TGTGCCAGCAGCCCACAGGGGACTAACCACTATGGCTACACCTTC	CASSPQGTNHYGYTF
.	TRBV20-1	.	TRBJ2-5	TGCAGTGGCCAGTCACGAGAGACCCAGTACTTC	CSGQSRETQYF
few	TRBV29-1	TRBD2	TRBJ2-3	TGCAGCGCTCGAGCGGGGTACACAGATACGCAGTATTTT	CSARAGYTDTQYF
.	TRBV12-3/TRBV12-4	.	TRBJ1-5	TGTGCCAGCAGTACGACGACAGGTTTGGAGCCCCAGCATTTT	CASSTTTGLEPQHF
few	TRBV19	.	TRBJ2-2	TGTGCCAGTAGTATTTTGGGTTCCGGGGAGCTGTTTTTT	CASSILGSGELFF
.	TRBV5-1	.	TRBJ2-7	TGCGCCAGCAGCTTGGCGGGCGGTAGGACCCTTACCTACGAGCAGTACTTC	CASSLAGGRTLTYEQYF
many	TRBV7-7	TRBD1	TRBJ2-3	TGTGCCAGCAGCAACACAGGGGGCTTCACAGATACGCAGTATTTT	CASSNTGGFTDTQYF
.	TRBV12-3/TRBV12-4	TRBD2	TRBJ2-2	TGTGCCAGCAGACCCGGGCGGGGGAAGGTCGGGGAGCTGTTTTTT	CASRPGRGKVGELFF
.	TRBV5-1	.	TRBJ1-4	TGCGCCAGCGGCTTGGGTGGGGCCGTTATTGAAAAACTGTTTTTT	CASGLGGAVIEKLFF
many	TRBV2	.	TRBJ2-5	TGTGCTAGAACAGGCACCTCGACTTGGGGAGAGACCCAGTACTTC	CARTGTSTWGETQYF
.	TRBV7-3	.	TRBJ1-1	TGTGCCAGCAGCTTAGGAATCGACCGATACAGTGAAGCTTTCTTT	CASSLGIDRYSEAFF
.	TRBV6-2/TRBV6-3	.	TRBJ2-1	TGTGCCAGCAGAGAACCAGAGTGGGGGGTGTTCTTC	CASREPEWGVFF
.	TRBV5-1	.	TRBJ2-1	TGCGCCAGCAGTGACCAGGGGCCGGGCTACAATGAGCAGTTCTTC	CASSDQGPGYNEQFF
once	TRBV7-2	TRBD1	TRBJ2-5	TGTGCCAGCAACCTCGCCGGGACAGTCCAAGAGACCCAGTACTTC	CASNLAGTVQETQYF
.	TRBV7-2	.	TRBJ1-6	TGTGCCAGCAGCTTAGCGGGGCCTTCACCCCTCCACTTT	CASSLAGPSPLHF
.	TRBV19	.	TRBJ2-3	TGTGCCAGTAGTATCGGACTTGCCACAGATACGCAGTATTTT	CASSIGLATDTQYF
.	TRBV18	.	TRBJ1-1	TGTGCCAGCTCCCTCAGTTGGGGTAACACTGAAGCTTTCTTT	CASSLSWGNTEAFF
many	TRBV4-2	TRBD2	TRBJ2-7	TGTGCCAGCAGCCAAGATCCGGGGGGGGTCCCTCCCGGCGAGCAGTACTTC	CASSQDPGGVPPGEQYF
few	TRBV7-9	.	TRBJ2-4	TGTGCCAGCAGCTTGGGGGGACTCAAAAACATTCAGTACTTC	CASSLGGLKNIQYF
.	TRBV6-2/TRBV6-3	.	TRBJ2-3	TGTGCCAGCAGTTACGGACACCGCACAGATACGCAGTATTTT	CASSYGHRTDTQYF
.	TRBV5-1	.	TRBJ2-5	TGCGCCAGCAGCGGGGGACTTCCGAGAGACACCCAGTACTTC	CASSGGLPRDTQYF
.	TRBV4-1	TRBD1	TRBJ1-1	TGCGCCAGCAGCCGCGACAGGGGATGGGGCACTGAAGCTTTCTTT	CASSRDRGWGTEAFF
.	TRBV2	.	TRBJ1-2	TGTGCCAGCAAAAGGGGAGACGTTCAGGGGTATGGCTACACCTTC	CASKRGDVQGYGYTF
.	TRBV5-4	.	TRBJ2-6	TGTGCCAGCAGCTCGCGTTCGGGCAACTCTGGGGCCAACGTCCTGACTTTC	CASSSRSGNSGANVLTF
.	TRBV14	.	TRBJ1-5	TGTGCCAGCAGTCCCAGCGGGCAGGGGTGGCCCCAGCATTTT	CASSPSGQGWPQHF
.	TRBV21-1	.	TRBJ2-3	TGTGCCAGCAGTAAAAGTGCACTAGCGGGGGACTATAGCACAGATACGCAGTATTTT	CASSKSALAGDYSTDTQYF